These 28 T cell receptor beta chains were sequenced from one sample in a study of blood T cell repertoires in COVID-19. TCRdb keeps only in-frame clones here, not all; method: immunoSEQ multiplex PCR. The sample yields some 300,000 clones, roughly 91% seen once. Sequences were obtained from PBMCs or T cells enriched from blood (not recorded which). The receptors originated from a woman aged 55-75 years in a cohort exposed to, infected with or recovered from COVID-19 (not recorded which).

This chain joins TRBV19 and TRBJ2-1; 9 bases agree with TRBD1. Germline V gives CDR1 LNHDA, CDR2 SQIVND (reference sequence). This CDR3 is 15 amino acids long. V was clipped by 5 bases and J by 7 bases; unmatched bases: 9. The CDR3 coding sequence is TGTGCCAGTAGTCCCACACAGGGGGCAAGGAATGAGCAGTTCTTC. Its translation is CASSPTQGARNEQFF.

This chain joins TRBV9 and TRBJ2-2; 7 nucleotides match TRBD2. This CDR3 spans 15 amino acids. Per the germline V gene, CDR1 is SGDLS and CDR2 is YYNGEE. Trimming at V came to 4 bases and at J to 3 bases, leaving 6 bases not matched to a gene. CDR3 in DNA: TGTGCCAGCAGCCCCCCTGCGGGGGACACCGGGGAGCTGTTTTTT. Translating gives CASSPPAGDTGELFF.

Worth noting for this clone: The conserved phenylalanine or tryptophan normally closing the CDR3 is absent here, so this likely arose from a read error. The limits of the CDR3 on the DNA are not certain, so only TCRdb's listed CDR3 is given. The chain has TRBV15 and TRBJ1-2. Counting both end residues, the CDR3 totals 15 amino acids. Germline V lookup: CDR1 LNHNV, CDR2 YYDKDF (reference sequence). The CDR3 loop is CATSSPQGAAPTSPT.

The chain carries TRBV4-1 and TRBJ2-3; 7 nucleotides line up with TRBD1. The CDR3 extends over 17 amino acids. With 2 bases clipped from V and 3 bases from J, the junction kept 11 bases outside the gene matches. CDR1 is MGHRA, CDR2 YSYEKL, per germline. In DNA form, the CDR3 reads TGCGCCAGCAGCCAACCCTGGGGACAGAGAAGTACAGATACGCAGTATTTT. This gives the protein CASSQPWGQRSTDTQYF.

The V gene is TRBV9, the J gene TRBJ2-7; D is undetermined. The V and J ends lost 0 bases and 2 bases respectively, with 9 bases between them. The CDR3 is 14 amino acids. The germline gives CDR1 SGDLS, CDR2 YYNGEE. CDR3 sequence (DNA): TGTGCCAGCAGCGTAGGTGACGGAGCCTACGAGCAGTACTTC. As protein: CASSVGDGAYEQYF.

The rearrangement links TRBV28 to TRBJ1-4; 7 bases agree with TRBD1. The germline V gene encodes CDR1 MDHEN and CDR2 SYDVKM. There are 14 residues in the CDR3. Written as DNA, the CDR3 is TGTGCTCATTCAGGGGGGAGGACTAATGAAAAACTGTTTTTT. Translation: CAHSGGRTNEKLFF.

The V gene is TRBV24-1, the J gene TRBJ1-1, with 7 bases matching TRBD1. The junction had 7 bases not matched to a gene; V was cut back by 9 bases and J by 1 base. Germline assignment: CDR1 KGHDR and CDR2 SFDVKD. This CDR3 comprises 14 residues. The CDR3 loop reads CATYHRGANTEAFF. Here the CDR3 DNA reads TGTGCCACCTATCACAGGGGCGCGAACACTGAAGCTTTCTTT.

The genes are TRBV28 and TRBJ1-1; tentatively, D is TRBD1 (5 bases). V dropped 8 bases and J dropped 2 bases, with 21 bases sitting between them. This CDR3 contains 16 residues. The germline V gene encodes CDR1 MDHEN and CDR2 SYDVKM. The CDR3 loop reads CASRLETGEINTEAFF. The CDR3 nucleotides read TGTGCCAGCCGTCTCGAAACGGGGGAGATCAACACTGAAGCTTTCTTT.

This chain links TRBV4-2 with TRBJ2-7; 10 bases agree with TRBD2. V lost 0 bases to trimming and J lost 4 bases; unmatched junction nucleotides: 6. The CDR3 sequence is 16 residues long. Germline loops: CDR1 LGHNA, CDR2 YNFKEQ. The CDR3 DNA reads as TGTGCCAGCAGCCAAGATCCTAGCGGGAGTATGTACGAGCAGTACTTC. Its protein product is CASSQDPSGSMYEQYF.

The V and J genes are TRBV27 and TRBJ2-1, with D possibly being TRBD2 (5 bases). There are 15 residues in the CDR3. The germline V gene encodes CDR1 MNHEY and CDR2 SMNVEV (reference sequence). V lost 2 bases to trimming and J lost 6 bases, with 14 bases between them. The CDR3 reads CASSLGLASGNEQFF. CDR3 nucleotide sequence: TGTGCCAGCAGTTTAGGGCTAGCATCCGGCAATGAGCAGTTCTTC.

This clone was seen once. J is TRBJ2-7 and V is TRBV5-6; 9 nucleotides align to TRBD1. With 4 bases clipped from V and 2 bases from J, the junction kept 4 bases outside the gene matches. The germline CDR1 and CDR2 sequences are SGHDT and YYEEEE. The CDR3 loop spans 14 amino acids. The CDR3 protein is CASSRTGATYEQYF. CDR3 nucleotide sequence: TGTGCCAGCAGCAGGACAGGGGCTACCTACGAGCAGTACTTC. Looking up the rest from reference TRBV5-6 and TRBJ2-7 gives the full variable domain: DAGVTQSPTHLIKTRGQQVTLRCSPKSGHDTVSWYQQALGQGPQFIFQYYEEEERQRGNFPDRFSGHQFPNYSSELNVNALLLGDSALYLCASSRTGATYEQYFGPGTRLTVT.

As concerns this clone: Other DNA sequences in this specimen translate into the identical CDR3. The chain employs TRBV2 and TRBJ1-1, with 9 bases matching TRBD1. CDR3 length equals 14 residues. Trimming removed 7 bases from V and 0 bases from J; junction bases left unmatched: 3. CDR1 SNHLY and CDR2 FYNNEI come from the germline V gene. DNA for the CDR3: TGTGCCAGCACCTGGACAGGGGTGAACACTGAAGCTTTCTTT. Protein product: CASTWTGVNTEAFF. The full variable domain, rest sourced from reference TRBV2 and TRBJ1-1, is EPEVTQTPSHQVTQMGQEVILRCVPISNHLYFYWYRQILGQKVEFLVSFYNNEISEKSEIFDDQFSVERPDGSNFTLKIRSTKLEDSAMYFCASTWTGVNTEAFFGQGTRLTVV.

This clone was seen more than once but under ten times. The J gene is TRBJ1-3, the V gene TRBV27, with D maybe TRBD1 (6 bases). Germline V CDR1 and CDR2: MNHEY, SMNVEV (reference sequence). CDR3 length: 15 residues. The germline V and J ends were trimmed by 5 bases and 0 bases, with 11 bases remaining between them. CDR3 bases: TGTGCCAGCAGTCCCGGACAGTCCTCTGGAAACACCATATATTTT. This codes for CASSPGQSSGNTIYF.

V usage is TRBV6-1 and J usage is TRBJ2-7; 15 bases are shared with TRBD2. Trimming cost V 4 bases and J 0 bases; bases outside gene matches: 4. CDR1 is MNHNS and CDR2 is SASEGT in the germline V gene. The CDR3 loop spans 17 amino acids. The CDR3 region is CASSAWTSGRVSYEQYF. The CDR3 DNA reads TGTGCCAGCAGTGCGTGGACTAGCGGGAGGGTCTCCTACGAGCAGTACTTC.

CDR3 DNA: TGTGCCACCAGCAGGGGACTAGCGGGACTCAATGAGCAGTTCTTC. This gives the protein CATSRGLAGLNEQFF. The gene calls are TRBV15 and TRBJ2-1, with 13 bases aligning to TRBD2. CDR1 is LNHNV, CDR2 YYDKDF, per germline (reference sequence). The CDR3 is 15 residues long. The junction had 2 bases not matched to a gene; V was cut back by 3 bases and J by 6 bases.

V is TRBV27 and J is TRBJ1-6, with 9 positions matching TRBD1. The CDR3 contains 15 residues. Germline CDR1 and CDR2: MNHEY and SMNVEV (reference sequence). J was trimmed by 7 bases and V by 6 bases; bases with no gene match: 7. The CDR3 DNA sequence: TGTGCCAGCAGCTTACGACAGGGGGAGAATTCACCCCTCCACTTT. This encodes CASSLRQGENSPLHF.

V gene TRBV7-3 combines with J gene TRBJ1-2; D might be TRBD1 (6 bases). V gave up 0 bases and J gave up 1 base, with 9 bases separating them. The CDR3 sequence is 15 residues long. From germline, CDR1 is SGHTA and CDR2 FQGTGA. Written as DNA, the CDR3 is TGTGCCAGCAGCTTAACGGGACAAAATAACTATGGCTACACCTTC. This encodes CASSLTGQNNYGYTF. The variable domain in full, completed from reference TRBV7-3 and TRBJ1-2, reads GAGVSQTPSNKVTEKGKYVELRCDPISGHTALYWYRQSLGQGPEFLIYFQGTGAADDSGLPNDRFFAVRPEGSVSTLKIQRTERGDSAVYLCASSLTGQNNYGYTFGSGTRLTVV.

The V gene is TRBV19, the J gene TRBJ2-3; possibly TRBD2 for D (6 bases). From germline, CDR1 is LNHDA and CDR2 SQIVND (reference sequence). Trimming removed 4 bases at V and 3 bases at J, with 11 bases between. The CDR3 runs 14 residues. The CDR3 loop is CASSTARGTDTQYF. The CDR3 DNA is TGTGCCAGTAGTACCGCCCGGGGGACAGATACGCAGTATTTT.

The V call is TRBV6-5, the J call TRBJ1-6; 8 bases are a match to TRBD1. The germline V gene has CDR1 MNHEY and CDR2 SVGAGI. Trimming cost V 4 bases and J 7 bases; bases outside gene matches: 6. The CDR3 sequence is 15 residues long. CDR3 loop: CASSSYRGGNSPLHF. The CDR3 DNA follows: TGTGCCAGCAGTTCCTACAGGGGGGGAAATTCACCCCTCCACTTT.

The V gene is TRBV5-4, the J gene TRBJ1-2, with 7 positions matching TRBD1. After removal of 0 bases from V and 4 bases from J, the junction contained 9 bases not matched to a gene. The germline V gene has CDR1 SGHNT and CDR2 YYREEE (reference sequence). The CDR3 extends over 16 amino acids. CDR3 loop: CASSLGDPRGSYGYTF. In nucleotides, the CDR3 is TGTGCCAGCAGCTTGGGGGACCCCAGGGGGAGCTATGGCTACACCTTC.

The chain recombines TRBV7-9 with TRBJ2-7; D might be TRBD2 (5 bases). V was pared by 1 base and J by 0 bases, with 7 bases between. This CDR3 is built from 14 residues. The germline gives CDR1 SEHNR, CDR2 FQNEAQ (reference sequence). CDR3 bases: TGTGCCAGCAGCTTAGTAGGACTCTCCTACGAGCAGTACTTC. Amino acids: CASSLVGLSYEQYF.

CDR3 amino acids: CASSSRGRTGGYTF. Written as DNA, the CDR3 is TGTGCCAGTAGTAGCAGGGGGCGAACGGGTGGCTACACCTTC. The gene calls are TRBV19 and TRBJ1-2; 8 nucleotides line up with TRBD1. Germline CDR1 is LNHDA and CDR2 is SQIVND (reference sequence). The CDR3 covers 14 residues. The V and J ends lost 4 bases and 7 bases, in that order; junction bases with no gene match: 8.

The chain links TRBV27 to TRBJ2-2; D not certain. Germline V lookup: CDR1 MNHEY, CDR2 SMNVEV (reference sequence). The CDR3 spans 11 residues. Trimming pared 3 bases from V and 7 bases from J, leaving 3 bases between. The CDR3 reads CASSLRGELFF. Written as DNA, the CDR3 is TGTGCCAGCAGTTTGCGCGGGGAGCTGTTTTTT.

The V call is TRBV27, the J call TRBJ2-7; D call uncertain. Germline CDR1 and CDR2: MNHEY and SMNVEV (reference sequence). The CDR3 has 10 residues. The V end lost 11 bases, the J end lost 2 bases, and 7 bases lay between the germline ends. CDR3 nucleotides: TGTGCCGGAGAGGCCTACGAGCAGTACTTC. It specifies CAGEAYEQYF.

This chain links TRBV7-3 with TRBJ2-3; 11 positions agree with TRBD2. CDR1 is SGHTA, CDR2 FQGTGA, per germline. The J segment lost 0 bases and the V segment lost 5 bases, leaving 7 bases of the junction unmatched. This CDR3 comprises 17 residues. The CDR3 region is CASSPGTSGYSTDTQYF. In nucleotides, the CDR3 is TGTGCCAGCAGCCCCGGGACTAGCGGATATAGCACAGATACGCAGTATTTT.

The chain links TRBV6-5 to TRBJ1-2, with 7 bases matching TRBD1. Trimming cost V 2 bases and J 8 bases; bases outside gene matches: 8. The CDR3 is 14 amino acids. In germline, CDR1 is MNHEY, CDR2 SVGAGI. CDR3 loop: CASSYTQGSWGYTF. In nucleotides, the CDR3 is TGTGCCAGCAGTTACACACAGGGGTCGTGGGGCTACACCTTC.

The rearrangement joins TRBV7-9 to TRBJ2-2, with TRBD2 matching 9 bases. CDR1 is SEHNR, CDR2 FQNEAQ, per germline (reference sequence). The ends lost 5 bases at V and 4 bases at J; junction bases unmatched: 5. This CDR3 has 15 residues. The DNA for the CDR3 is TGTGCCAGCAGCGGGAGGACTAGCGTCACCGGGGAGCTGTTTTTT. Protein product: CASSGRTSVTGELFF.

This chain links TRBV15 with TRBJ2-2; a possible D gene is TRBD2 (6 bases). CDR1 and CDR2 from the germline V gene are LNHNV and YYDKDF (reference sequence). The V end lost 5 bases, the J end lost 9 bases, and 13 bases lay between the germline ends. This CDR3 is 13 amino acids long. CDR3 protein: CATSDGSSRELFF. Written as DNA, the CDR3 is TGTGCCACCAGCGACGGGAGTAGCAGGGAGCTGTTTTTT.